The rows below give T cell receptor beta chains drawn from one sample of a study of blood T cells in healthy people across ages. Via MiXCR, TCRdb re-called the 5' RACE reads, giving one row per CDR3 protein. The sample yields approximately 780,000 distinct CDR3 sequences, roughly 25% seen once. The same data also contributed to another study, on T cells of mothers and their children.

The sequenced sample was blood. These receptors came from a boy younger than 18 in good health. Both conserved end residues are part of each CDR3. The D gene is left open where the match is weak. Some rows mark clone size as missing; the rest say once, few, many or name a class of expanded clone.

>-|TRBJ2-7|TRBV10-3|-
CAISAIRGDEQYF
TGTGCCATCAGTGCGATCAGGGGAGACGAGCAGTACTTC
>-|TRBJ1-1|TRBV2|-
CASSAARDDKAFF
TGTGCCAGCAGCGCCGCCCGGGATGACAAGGCTTTCTTT
>-|TRBJ1-2|TRBV13|few
CASSLGGLGYTF
TGTGCCAGCAGCTTAGGAGGCCTTGGCTACACCTTC
>TRBD1|TRBJ2-7|TRBV6-2/TRBV6-3|-
CASSPTGGSHEQYF
TGTGCCAGCAGTCCCACAGGGGGATCCCACGAGCAGTACTTC
>-|TRBJ2-2|TRBV7-8|few
CASSPLGHANTGELFF
TGTGCCAGCAGCCCGTTAGGCCATGCGAACACCGGGGAGCTGTTTTTT
>TRBD1|TRBJ1-5|TRBV6-7|-
CASRPGQANQPQHF
TGTGCCAGCAGACCCGGACAGGCGAATCAGCCCCAGCATTTT
>TRBD2|TRBJ2-2|TRBV11-2|-
CASSARTSGGLERELVF
TGTGCCAGCAGCGCAAGGACTAGCGGGGGCCTAGAAAGGGAGCTGGTTTTT
>-|TRBJ2-2|TRBV10-3|-
CAMSLRNPLLQADAGELFF
TGTGCCATGAGTCTTCGGAATCCCCTCCTCCAAGCGGATGCCGGGGAGCTGTTTTTT
>-|TRBJ1-1|TRBV5-5|-
CASSLIGEGTEAFF
TGTGCCAGCAGCTTGATAGGGGAAGGAACTGAAGCTTTCTTT
>TRBD1|TRBJ1-1|TRBV6-6|-
CASSPVRDSEAFF
TGTGCCAGCAGTCCTGTCCGGGACAGTGAAGCTTTCTTT
>-|TRBJ1-2|TRBV9|few
CASSVDPGSNYGYTF
TGTGCCAGCAGCGTAGATCCGGGCTCCAACTATGGCTACACCTTC